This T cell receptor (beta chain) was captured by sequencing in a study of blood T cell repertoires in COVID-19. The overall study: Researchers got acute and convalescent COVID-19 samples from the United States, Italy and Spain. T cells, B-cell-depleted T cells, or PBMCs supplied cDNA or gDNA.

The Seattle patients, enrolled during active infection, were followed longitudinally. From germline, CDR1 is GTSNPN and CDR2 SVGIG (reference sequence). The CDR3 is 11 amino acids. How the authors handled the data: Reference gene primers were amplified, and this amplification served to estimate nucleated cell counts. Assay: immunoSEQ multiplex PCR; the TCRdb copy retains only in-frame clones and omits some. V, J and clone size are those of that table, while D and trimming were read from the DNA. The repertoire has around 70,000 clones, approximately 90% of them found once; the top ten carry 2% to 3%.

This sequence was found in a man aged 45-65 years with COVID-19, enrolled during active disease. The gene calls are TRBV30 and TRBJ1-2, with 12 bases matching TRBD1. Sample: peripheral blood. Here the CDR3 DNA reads TGTACGGGACAGGGGGCAAGTGGCTACACCTTC. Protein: CTGQGASGYTF.